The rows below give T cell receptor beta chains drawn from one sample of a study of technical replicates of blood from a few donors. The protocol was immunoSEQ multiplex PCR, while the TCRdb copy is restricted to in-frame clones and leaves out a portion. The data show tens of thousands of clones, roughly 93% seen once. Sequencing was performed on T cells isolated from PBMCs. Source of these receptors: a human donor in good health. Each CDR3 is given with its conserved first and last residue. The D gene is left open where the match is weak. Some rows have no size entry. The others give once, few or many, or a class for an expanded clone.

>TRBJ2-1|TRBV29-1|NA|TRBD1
CSGGTGPIPYEQFF
TGCAGCGGCGGGACAGGCCCTATCCCCTATGAGCAGTTCTTC
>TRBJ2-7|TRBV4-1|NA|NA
CASSQAVPQSASDYEQYF
TGCGCCAGCAGCCAAGCGGTACCCCAATCGGCTAGCGACTACGAGCAGTACTTC
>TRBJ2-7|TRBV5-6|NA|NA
CASSLDTDNSYEQYF
TGTGCCAGCAGCTTGGACACGGACAACTCCTACGAGCAGTACTTC
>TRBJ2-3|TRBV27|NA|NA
CASRGSSISSTDTQYF
TGTGCCAGCAGGGGTTCTAGCATCTCTAGCACAGATACGCAGTATTTT
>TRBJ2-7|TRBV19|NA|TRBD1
CATGTQGAYEQYF
TGTGCCACCGGGACACAGGGGGCCTACGAGCAGTACTTC
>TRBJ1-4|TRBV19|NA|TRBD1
CASSSGQALFFNEKLFF
TGTGCCAGTAGTAGTGGACAGGCCCTCTTCTTTAATGAAAAACTGTTTTTT
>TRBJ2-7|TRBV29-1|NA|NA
CSVEGTVPYEQYF
TGCAGCGTTGAAGGGACTGTACCATACGAGCAGTACTTC
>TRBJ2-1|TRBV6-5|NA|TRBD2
CASSPGLADNNEQFF
TGTGCCAGCAGTCCGGGACTAGCGGATAACAATGAGCAGTTCTTC
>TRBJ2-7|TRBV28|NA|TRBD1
CASSGQESSYEQYF
TGTGCCAGCTCGGGACAGGAGAGCTCCTACGAGCAGTACTTC
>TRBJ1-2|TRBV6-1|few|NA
CASSEDRYGYTF
TGTGCCAGCAGTGAAGACAGATATGGCTACACCTTC
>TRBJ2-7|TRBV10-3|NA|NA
CAISESGRRGTYEQYF
TGTGCCATCAGTGAGTCGGGTAGGAGAGGGACCTACGAGCAGTACTTC
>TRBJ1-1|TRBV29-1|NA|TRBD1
CSVKGQVNTEAFF
TGCAGCGTTAAGGGACAGGTTAACACTGAAGCTTTCTTT
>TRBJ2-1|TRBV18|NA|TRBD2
CASSPLVTSGRSFYNEQFF
TGTGCCAGCTCACCTCTGGTAACTAGCGGGAGAAGTTTCTACAATGAGCAGTTCTTC
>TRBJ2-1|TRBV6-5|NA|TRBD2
CASSYRTSGNYEQFF
TGTGCCAGCAGTTACAGGACTAGCGGGAATTATGAGCAGTTCTTC
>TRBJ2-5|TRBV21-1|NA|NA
CASSKDGDPGQGRLETQYF
TGTGCCAGCAGCAAAGATGGGGACCCAGGACAGGGGAGGTTAGAGACCCAGTACTTC
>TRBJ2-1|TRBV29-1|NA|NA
CSVETGSSYNEQFF
TGCAGCGTAGAAACAGGGAGCTCCTACAATGAGCAGTTCTTC
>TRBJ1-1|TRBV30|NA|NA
CAWSPGTEAFF
TGTGCCTGGAGCCCAGGGACTGAAGCTTTCTTT
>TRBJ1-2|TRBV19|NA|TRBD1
CASRMPGQKIKGGGYTF
TGTGCCAGTCGCATGCCGGGACAGAAGATTAAAGGGGGTGGCTACACCTTC
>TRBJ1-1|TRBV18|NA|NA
CASSPSVNTEAFF
TGTGCCAGCTCACCTTCAGTGAACACTGAAGCTTTCTTT
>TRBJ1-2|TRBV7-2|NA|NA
CASSPRQGGGYTF
TGTGCCAGCAGCCCTAGGCAGGGCGGCGGCTACACCTTC
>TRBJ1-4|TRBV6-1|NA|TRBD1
CASSESQGTGYEKLFF
TGTGCCAGCAGTGAATCCCAGGGGACAGGGTATGAAAAACTGTTTTTT
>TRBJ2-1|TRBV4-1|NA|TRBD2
CASSQVSGRSSSYNEQFF
TGCGCCAGCAGCCAAGTAAGCGGGAGATCTAGCTCCTACAATGAGCAGTTCTTC
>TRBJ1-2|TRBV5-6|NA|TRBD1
CASSLGSGTEYGYTF
TGTGCCAGCAGCCTAGGCTCCGGGACAGAATATGGCTACACCTTC
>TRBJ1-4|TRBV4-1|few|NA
CASSQWRYEKLFF
TGCGCCAGCAGCCAATGGAGGTATGAAAAACTGTTTTTT
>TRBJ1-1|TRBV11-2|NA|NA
CASSTRPLAVNTEAFF
TGTGCCAGCAGCACTAGGCCACTGGCCGTGAACACTGAAGCTTTCTTT
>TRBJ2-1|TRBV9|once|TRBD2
CASSAGLAGDVGEQFF
TGTGCCAGCAGCGCCGGACTAGCGGGAGATGTGGGTGAGCAGTTCTTC
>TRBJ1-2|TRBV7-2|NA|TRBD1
CASSGGTVPPLYGYTF
TGTGCCAGCAGCGGAGGGACAGTGCCTCCTCTCTATGGCTACACCTTC
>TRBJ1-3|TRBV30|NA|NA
CAWSSSSSGNTIYF
TGTGCCTGGAGTTCGAGTAGCTCTGGAAACACCATATATTTT
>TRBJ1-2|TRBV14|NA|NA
CASSPQGYGYTF
TGTGCCAGCAGCCCACAGGGCTATGGCTACACCTTC
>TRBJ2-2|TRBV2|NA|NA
CASSLRRSGELFF
TGTGCCAGCAGCCTAAGGAGGTCCGGGGAGCTGTTTTTT
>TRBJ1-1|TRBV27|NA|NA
CASRQKAPYSALEAEAFF
TGTGCCAGCAGACAGAAAGCCCCGTACAGCGCCCTGGAGGCTGAAGCTTTCTTT
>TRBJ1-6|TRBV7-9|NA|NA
CASSLGGDSPLHF
TGTGCCAGCAGCTTGGGGGGGGATTCACCCCTCCACTTT
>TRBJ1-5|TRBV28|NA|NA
CASRQDSYSNQPQHF
TGTGCCAGCAGACAAGACAGTTATAGCAATCAGCCCCAGCATTTT
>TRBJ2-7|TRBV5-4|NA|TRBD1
CASSVSRDSTYEQYF
TGTGCCAGCAGCGTAAGCCGGGACAGTACCTACGAGCAGTACTTC
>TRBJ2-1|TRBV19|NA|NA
CASSSGYEQFF
TGTGCCAGTAGTAGCGGGTATGAGCAGTTCTTC
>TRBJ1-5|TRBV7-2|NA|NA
CASSALHQPQHF
TGTGCCAGCAGCGCGCTACATCAGCCCCAGCATTTT
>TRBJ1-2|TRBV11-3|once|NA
CASSFLTLDREDYGYTF
TGTGCCAGCAGCTTTCTAACCCTGGACCGGGAGGACTATGGCTACACCTTC
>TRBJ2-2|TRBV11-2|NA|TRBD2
CASSRGLAGAANTGELFF
TGTGCCAGCAGCCGCGGACTAGCGGGAGCTGCGAACACCGGGGAGCTGTTTTTT
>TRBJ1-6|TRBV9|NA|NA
CASSVQPLRGINSPLHF
TGTGCCAGCAGCGTCCAGCCTTTGAGGGGGATCAATTCACCCCTCCACTTT
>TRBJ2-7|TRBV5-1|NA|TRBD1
CASSLGQGYYEQYF
TGCGCCAGCAGCTTGGGACAGGGCTACTACGAGCAGTACTTC
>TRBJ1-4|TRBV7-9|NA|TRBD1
CASSFQGQLTNEKLFF
TGTGCCAGCAGCTTCCAGGGACAGCTTACTAATGAAAAACTGTTTTTT
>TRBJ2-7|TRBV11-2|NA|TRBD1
CASSFAGTGGDEQYF
TGTGCCAGCAGCTTTGCCGGGACAGGGGGGGACGAGCAGTACTTC
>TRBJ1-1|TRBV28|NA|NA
CASRTAGVTEAFF
TGTGCCAGCCGGACAGCTGGGGTCACTGAAGCTTTCTTT
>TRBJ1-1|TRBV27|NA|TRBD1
CASSDRVFTEAFF
TGTGCCAGCAGTGACAGGGTTTTCACTGAAGCTTTCTTT
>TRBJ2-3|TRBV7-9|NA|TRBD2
CASSASLLAGVDTQYF
TGTGCCAGCAGCGCCTCGCTACTAGCGGGAGTGGATACGCAGTATTTT
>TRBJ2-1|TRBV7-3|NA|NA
CASSLWSGDEQFF
TGTGCCAGCAGCTTATGGTCGGGTGATGAGCAGTTCTTC
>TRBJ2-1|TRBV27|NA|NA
CASSATSTAYNEQFF
TGTGCCAGCAGTGCAACTAGTACAGCCTACAATGAGCAGTTCTTC
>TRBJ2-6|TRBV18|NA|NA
CASSQITPSSGANVLTF
TGTGCCAGCTCACAAATAACCCCGAGCTCTGGGGCCAACGTCCTGACTTTC
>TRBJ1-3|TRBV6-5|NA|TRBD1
CASSSGTGSSGNTIYF
TGTGCCAGCAGTTCCGGGACAGGGTCTTCCGGAAACACCATATATTTT
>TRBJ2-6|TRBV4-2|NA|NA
CASSQQGKLQAGANVLTF
TGTGCCAGCAGCCAACAAGGGAAACTACAGGCTGGGGCCAACGTCCTGACTTTC
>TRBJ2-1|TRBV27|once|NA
CASSLLGSNNEQFF
TGTGCCAGCAGTTTATTGGGCTCGAACAATGAGCAGTTCTTC
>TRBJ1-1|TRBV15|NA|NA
CATSRDGRDTEAFF
TGTGCCACCAGCAGAGATGGGAGGGACACTGAAGCTTTCTTT
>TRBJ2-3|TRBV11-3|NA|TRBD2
CASSGTSENTQYF
TGTGCCAGCAGCGGGACTAGCGAAAATACGCAGTATTTT
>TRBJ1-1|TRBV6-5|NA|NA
CASSSSHGFMNTEAFF
TGTGCCAGCAGTTCCTCACACGGGTTCATGAACACTGAAGCTTTCTTT
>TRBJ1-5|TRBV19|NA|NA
CASNRGSNQPQHF
TGTGCCAGTAATCGGGGTAGCAATCAGCCCCAGCATTTT
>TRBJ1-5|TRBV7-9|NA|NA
CASSPGGGQPQHF
TGTGCCAGCAGCCCCGGGGGAGGTCAGCCCCAGCATTTT
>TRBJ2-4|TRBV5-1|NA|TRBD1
CASSSGGQGADIQYF
TGCGCCAGCAGCAGTGGTGGCCAGGGGGCCGACATTCAGTACTTC